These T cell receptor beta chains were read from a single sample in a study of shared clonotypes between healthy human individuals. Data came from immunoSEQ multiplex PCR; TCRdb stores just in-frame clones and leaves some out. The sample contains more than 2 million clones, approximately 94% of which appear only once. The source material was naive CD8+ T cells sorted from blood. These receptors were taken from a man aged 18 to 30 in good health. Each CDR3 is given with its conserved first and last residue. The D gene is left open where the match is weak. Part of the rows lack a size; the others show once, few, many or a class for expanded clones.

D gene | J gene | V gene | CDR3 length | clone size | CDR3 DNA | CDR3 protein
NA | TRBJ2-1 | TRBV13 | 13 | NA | TGTGCCAGCAGCTTGGGGTTGTCCAATGAGCAGTTCTTC | CASSLGLSNEQFF
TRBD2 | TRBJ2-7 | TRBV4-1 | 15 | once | TGCGCCAGCAGCCACGGACTAGCAGGAGGCTACGAGCAGTACTTC | CASSHGLAGGYEQYF
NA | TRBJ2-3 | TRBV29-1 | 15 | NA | TGCAGCGTTGTTCGACAGGCTATCTTCACAGATACGCAGTATTTT | CSVVRQAIFTDTQYF
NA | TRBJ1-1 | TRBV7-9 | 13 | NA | TGTGCCAGCTCCCCTTCGAGGCGTTCTGAAGCTTTCTTT | CASSPSRRSEAFF
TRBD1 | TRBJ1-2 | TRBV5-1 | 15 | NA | TGCGCCAGCAGCTTGACCCCGGGACAGAACTATGGCTACACCTTC | CASSLTPGQNYGYTF
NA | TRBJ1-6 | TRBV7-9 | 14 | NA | TGTGCCAGCAGCTTAGTTTTTGGAGATTCACCCCTCCACTTT | CASSLVFGDSPLHF
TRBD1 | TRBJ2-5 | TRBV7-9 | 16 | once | TGTGCCAGCAGCTTATACGAGGGACAGAGAAGAGATACCCAGTACTTC | CASSLYEGQRRDTQYF
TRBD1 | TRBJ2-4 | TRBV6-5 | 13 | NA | TGTGCCAGCAGTTTCGGACAGGGGGCCTTTCAGTACTTC | CASSFGQGAFQYF
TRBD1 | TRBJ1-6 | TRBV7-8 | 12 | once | TGTGCCAGCAGCGGGGGGACAGGTCACCTCCACTTT | CASSGGTGHLHF
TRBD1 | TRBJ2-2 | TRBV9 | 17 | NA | TGTGCCAGCAGCGGACCGGGGACAGGGGGTTACACCGGGGAGCTGTTTTTT | CASSGPGTGGYTGELFF
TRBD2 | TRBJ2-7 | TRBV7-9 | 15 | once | TGTGCCAGCAGCTCGTATAGCGGGGGGGACCACGAGCAGTACTTC | CASSSYSGGDHEQYF
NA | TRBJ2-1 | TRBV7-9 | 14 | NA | TGTGCCAGCAGCTTTTCACTAGCCTACAATGAGCAGTTCTTC | CASSFSLAYNEQFF
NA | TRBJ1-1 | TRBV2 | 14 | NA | TGTGCCAGCAGGGATGGACGGCCGAACACTGAAGCTTTCTTT | CASRDGRPNTEAFF
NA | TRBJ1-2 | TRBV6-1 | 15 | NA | TGTGCCAGCAGTGAAACTAGGGACACCGGCTATGGCTACACCTTC | CASSETRDTGYGYTF
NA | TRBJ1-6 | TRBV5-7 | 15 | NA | TGTGCCAGCAGCTTGTCCCCGCTCTATAATTCACCCCTCCACTTT | CASSLSPLYNSPLHF
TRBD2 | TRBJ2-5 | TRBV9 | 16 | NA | TGTGCCAGCAGCGTAGAGGTTCTAGCGGGGCAAGAGACCCAGTACTTC | CASSVEVLAGQETQYF
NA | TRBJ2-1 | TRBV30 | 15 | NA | TGTGCCTGGAGTGAAGGGGCGGACCCAAGTAATGAGCAGTTCTTC | CAWSEGADPSNEQFF
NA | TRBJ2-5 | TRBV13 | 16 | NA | TGTGCCAGCAGCGCCAGGGACTCGGCCGGCATCGAGACCCAGTACTTC | CASSARDSAGIETQYF
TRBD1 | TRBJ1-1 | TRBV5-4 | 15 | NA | TGTGCCAGCAGCTCCCGGACAGGCGACGCAATTGAAGCTTTCTTT | CASSSRTGDAIEAFF
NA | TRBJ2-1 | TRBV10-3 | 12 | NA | TGTGCCATCAGTGAGGGGGGGAATGAGCAGTTCTTC | CAISEGGNEQFF
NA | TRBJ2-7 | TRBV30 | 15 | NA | TGTGCCTGGAGAAAAGCGTTCGGCGACTTCTACGAGCAGTACTTC | CAWRKAFGDFYEQYF
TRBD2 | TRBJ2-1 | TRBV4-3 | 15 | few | TGCGCCAGCAGCCAAGCGCTAGCGGACTACAATGAGCAGTTCTTC | CASSQALADYNEQFF
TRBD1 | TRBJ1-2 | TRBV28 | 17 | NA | TGTGCCAGCAGTTTCTTAATGTTGCAGACAGGGTGGAATGGCTACACCTTC | CASSFLMLQTGWNGYTF
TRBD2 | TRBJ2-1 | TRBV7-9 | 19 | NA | TGTGCCAGCAGCTACCCCTTGACTAGCGGGGGATCAAACTACAATGAGCAGTTCTTC | CASSYPLTSGGSNYNEQFF
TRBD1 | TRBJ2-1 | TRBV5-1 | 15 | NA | TGCGCCAGCAATCCCGGGACAGGGGGGACTGAGGAGCAGTTCTTC | CASNPGTGGTEEQFF
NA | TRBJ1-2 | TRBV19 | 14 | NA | TGTGCCAGTAGTATAGATTTGGAGGGAGATGGCTACACCTTC | CASSIDLEGDGYTF
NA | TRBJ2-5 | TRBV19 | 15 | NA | TGTGCCAGTAGACTTACAGGGGCTAGCGCAGAGACCCAGTACTTC | CASRLTGASAETQYF
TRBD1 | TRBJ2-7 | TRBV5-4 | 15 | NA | TGTGCCAGCAGCTTGGGTCGGGACAGGGCCTACGAGCAGTACTTC | CASSLGRDRAYEQYF
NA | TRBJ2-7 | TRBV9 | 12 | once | TGTGCCAGCAGCGTTGACGGCTACGAGCAGTACTTC | CASSVDGYEQYF
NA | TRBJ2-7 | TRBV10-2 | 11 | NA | TGCGCCAGCAGTGAGGGGGCCGGGCAGTACTTC | CASSEGAGQYF
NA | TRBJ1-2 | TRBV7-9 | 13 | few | TGTGCCAGCAGCTTACCCACCCTTGAGGAGAACACCTTC | CASSLPTLEENTF
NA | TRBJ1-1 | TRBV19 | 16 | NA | TGTGCCAGTAGTACGGCCCAGGGGACTAAAGACACTGAAGCTTTCTTT | CASSTAQGTKDTEAFF
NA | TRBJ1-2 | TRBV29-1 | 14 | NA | TGCAGCGTTGAAGACCGTCTATCCAACTATGGCTACACCTTC | CSVEDRLSNYGYTF
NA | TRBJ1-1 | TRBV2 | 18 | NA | TGTGCCAGCAGGATTCTCAGTGGGGGTCTAGGAGAGAACACTGAAGCTTTCTTT | CASRILSGGLGENTEAFF
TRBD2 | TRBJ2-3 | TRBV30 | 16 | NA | TGTGCCTGGAGTGAAGCAGCGGGGGGATATGGAGATACGCAGTATTTT | CAWSEAAGGYGDTQYF
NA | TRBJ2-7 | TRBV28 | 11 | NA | TGTGCCAGCAGTTTTACCGCCGAGCAGTACTTC | CASSFTAEQYF
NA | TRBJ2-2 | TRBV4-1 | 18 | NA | TGCGCCAGCAGCCAAGAAGGTCTTGGGGGGGCGAGCACCGGGGAGCTGTTTTTT | CASSQEGLGGASTGELFF
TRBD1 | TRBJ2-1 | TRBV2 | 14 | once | TGTGCCAGCATCCGGACAGGGAACTACAATGAGCAGTTCTTC | CASIRTGNYNEQFF
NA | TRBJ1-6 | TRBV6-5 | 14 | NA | TGTGCCAGCAGTTATTACAGGGCTGATTCACCCCTCCACTTT | CASSYYRADSPLHF
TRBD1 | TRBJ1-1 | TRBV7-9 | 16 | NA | TGTGCCAGCAGCTCACCGGGACAGGGGCCAGGAGCTGAAGCTTTCTTT | CASSSPGQGPGAEAFF
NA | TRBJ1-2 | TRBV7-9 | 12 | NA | TGTGCCAGCAGCTCATACCCCAGCGTGCTATTCTTC | CASSSYPSVLFF
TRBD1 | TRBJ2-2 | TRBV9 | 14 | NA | TGTGCCAGCAGCGTCCTGACAGGGGCCGGGGAGCTGTTTTTT | CASSVLTGAGELFF
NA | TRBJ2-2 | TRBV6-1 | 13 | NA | TGTGCCAGCATTGGGCAGGGACCCGGGGAGCTGTTTTTT | CASIGQGPGELFF
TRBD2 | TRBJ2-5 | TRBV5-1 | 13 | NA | TGCGCCAGCAGCCCCCGCGGGGGGGAGACCCAGTACTTC | CASSPRGGETQYF
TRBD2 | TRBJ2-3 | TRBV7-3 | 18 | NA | TGTGCCAGCAGCTTATGGGGACTAGCGGGGGCACCCACAGATACGCAGTATTTT | CASSLWGLAGAPTDTQYF
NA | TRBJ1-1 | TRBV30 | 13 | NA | TGTGCGCAAACGCGGGGGGCGGGCACTGAAGCTTTCTTT | CAQTRGAGTEAFF
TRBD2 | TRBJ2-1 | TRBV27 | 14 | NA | TGTGCCAGCAGCCTAGCGGGGGAATACAATGAGCAGTTCTTC | CASSLAGEYNEQFF
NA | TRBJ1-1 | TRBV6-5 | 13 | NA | TGTGCCAGCAGTTACTCGGGGGGAACTGAAGCTTTCTTT | CASSYSGGTEAFF
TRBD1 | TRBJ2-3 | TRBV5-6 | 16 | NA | TGTGCCAGCAGCTTGAGTGGGACAGGGCGCACAGATACGCAGTATTTT | CASSLSGTGRTDTQYF
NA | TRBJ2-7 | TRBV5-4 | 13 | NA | TGTGCCAGCAGCTTTGACGGTTCGTACGAGCAGTACTTC | CASSFDGSYEQYF
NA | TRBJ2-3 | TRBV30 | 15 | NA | TGTGCCTGGAGTGTAGGGACCACTGACACAGATACGCAGTATTTT | CAWSVGTTDTDTQYF
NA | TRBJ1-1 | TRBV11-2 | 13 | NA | TGTGCCAGCAGCTTAGGGGCGGGCAGGGCGCCTTTCTTT | CASSLGAGRAPFF
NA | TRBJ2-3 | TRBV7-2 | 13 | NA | TGTGCCAGCAGCAAATGGAGCACAGATACGCAGTATTTT | CASSKWSTDTQYF
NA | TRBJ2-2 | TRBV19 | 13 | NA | TGTGCCAGTAGTATAGTAGTGACCGGGGAGCTGTTTTTT | CASSIVVTGELFF